The clone carrying this T cell receptor beta chain appeared a few times. Per the original data handling: Reference gene primer amplification yielded estimated nucleated cell counts. The data were produced by immunoSEQ multiplex PCR, yet TCRdb's version contains in-frame clones alone and is incomplete. The V and J calls and the clone size are those of that table, but D and trimming were determined from the DNA. In the table there are 270,000 or so clones, approximately 89% of which are singletons. These data belong to a study of blood T cell repertoires in COVID-19. On the study more broadly: Sites in the United States, Italy and Spain provided acute and convalescent COVID-19 samples. T cells, B-cell-depleted T cells, or PBMCs supplied cDNA or gDNA.

J was trimmed by 2 bases and V by 8 bases; bases with no gene match: 2. The CDR3 has 13 amino acids. Germline V lookup: CDR1 MRHNA, CDR2 SNTAGT. The sequence was obtained from a woman aged 40 to 55 who had recovered from COVID-19. Sequencing was performed on peripheral blood. The V call is TRBV6-4, the J call TRBJ2-7; 11 bases are a match to TRBD2. The DNA of the CDR3 is TGTGCCAGCGAGGGACTAGCGGCCTACGAGCAGTACTTC. Its translation is CASEGLAAYEQYF.